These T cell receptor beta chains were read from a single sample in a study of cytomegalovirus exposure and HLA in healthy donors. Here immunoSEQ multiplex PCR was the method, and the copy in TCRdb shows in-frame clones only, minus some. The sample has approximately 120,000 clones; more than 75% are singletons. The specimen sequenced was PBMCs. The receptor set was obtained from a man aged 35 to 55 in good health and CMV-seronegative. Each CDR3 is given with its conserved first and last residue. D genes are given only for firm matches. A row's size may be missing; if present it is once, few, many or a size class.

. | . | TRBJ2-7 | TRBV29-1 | CSARGGGYEQYF | TGCAGCGCCCGTGGGGGAGGCTACGAGCAGTACTTC
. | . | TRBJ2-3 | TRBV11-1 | CASSLAGGDTQYF | TGTGCCAGCAGCTTAGCCGGGGGAGATACGCAGTATTTT
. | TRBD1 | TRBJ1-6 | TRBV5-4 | CASSSGQVLMNSPLHF | TGTGCCAGCAGCTCGGGACAGGTCCTGATGAATTCACCCCTCCACTTT
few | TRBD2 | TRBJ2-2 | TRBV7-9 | CASSHTAGTNTGELFF | TGTGCCAGCAGCCACACAGCGGGGACGAACACCGGGGAGCTGTTTTTT
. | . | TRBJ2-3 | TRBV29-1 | CSVERGVGADTQYF | TGCAGCGTTGAAAGGGGCGTTGGAGCAGATACGCAGTATTTT
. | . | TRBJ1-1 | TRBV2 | CASNVAREDEAFF | TGTGCCAGCAACGTGGCGAGGGAGGATGAAGCTTTCTTT
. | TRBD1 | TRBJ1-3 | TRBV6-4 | CASSDSGTGIPTGNAIYF | TGTGCCAGCAGTGACTCCGGGACAGGGATCCCTACTGGAAACGCCATATATTTT
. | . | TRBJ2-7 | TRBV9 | CASSVGGQSSYEQYF | TGTGCCAGCAGCGTAGGAGGACAGTCCTCCTACGAGCAGTACTTC
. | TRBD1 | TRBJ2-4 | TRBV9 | CASSPRTGNGAKNIQYF | TGTGCCAGCAGCCCCCGGACAGGGAACGGGGCCAAAAACATTCAGTACTTC
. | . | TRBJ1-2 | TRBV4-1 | CASSQEGSGGYGYTF | TGCGCCAGCAGCCAAGAGGGTTCAGGAGGATATGGCTACACCTTC
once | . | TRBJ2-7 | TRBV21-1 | CASSTMTSSYYEQYF | TGTGCCAGCAGCACCATGACTAGCAGTTACTACGAGCAGTACTTC
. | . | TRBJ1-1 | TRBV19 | CASSMSVGGNTEAFF | TGTGCCAGTAGTATGTCGGTAGGGGGGAACACTGAAGCTTTCTTT
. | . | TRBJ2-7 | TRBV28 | CASSTSYEQYF | TGTGCCAGCAGCACCTCCTACGAGCAGTACTTC
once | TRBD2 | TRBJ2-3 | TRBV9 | CASSGLTSGGNTDTQYF | TGTGCCAGCAGCGGTCTCACTAGCGGGGGGAACACAGATACGCAGTATTTT
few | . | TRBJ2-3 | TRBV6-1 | CASSEAQKISTDTQYF | TGTGCCAGCAGTGAAGCGCAGAAAATTAGCACAGATACGCAGTATTTT
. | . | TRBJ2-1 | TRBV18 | CASSLIQGSNEQFF | TGTGCCAGCTCACTAATCCAGGGAAGCAATGAGCAGTTCTTC